This is a list of T cell receptor beta chains from one sample in a study of beta chain features in type 1 diabetes. Here immunoSEQ multiplex PCR was the method, and the copy in TCRdb shows in-frame clones only, minus some. Of some 45,000 clones in the sample, about 51% were seen once. The sequenced sample was Tregs from blood. Every receptor here comes from a woman between 18 and 29 years old in good health. Each CDR3 is given without its conserved first and last residue. The D gene is left open where the match is weak.

v_call	j_call	d_call	cdr3_aa
TRBV6-1	TRBJ2-5	TRBD1	ASSDSTGRETQY
TRBV28	.	TRBD1	ASSVPGQIYEQY
TRBV4-1	TRBJ2-3	.	ASSQGGATDTQY
TRBV5-1	TRBJ2-1	.	ASSLTTLDGNEQF
TRBV27	TRBJ2-7	TRBD1	ASSFWDRPMEQY
TRBV30	TRBJ2-7	.	AWMQGLNEQY
TRBV29-1	TRBJ2-7	.	SAQVPPYEQY
TRBV6-6	TRBJ2-2	TRBD1	ASRDRENTGELF
TRBV5-1	TRBJ2-1	.	ASSLGLVNEQF
TRBV5-1	TRBJ2-4	.	ASSLDRVKGIAKNIQY
TRBV7-9	TRBJ2-1	TRBD2	ASKVLAEVNEQF
TRBV5-1	TRBJ2-5	.	ASSLSTETQY
TRBV11-1	TRBJ1-1	.	ASSLFDRSEAF
TRBV7-9	TRBJ1-1	TRBD1	ASSLAQGATEAF
TRBV7-9	TRBJ2-3	.	ASSVQPGSTDTQY
TRBV28	TRBJ1-2	.	ASSLAEYGYT
TRBV5-8	TRBJ1-4	.	ASSPIWTEEREKLF
TRBV18	TRBJ1-1	.	ASSPWGGGNTEAF
TRBV7-2	TRBJ1-6	TRBD1	ASSSHRQGAPLH
TRBV7-9	TRBJ2-4	.	ASSGNRETKNIQY
TRBV27	TRBJ2-7	TRBD1	ASRGTAGLGEQY
TRBV7-9	TRBJ2-2	TRBD1	ASSPSVTGGVNGELF
TRBV27	TRBJ2-2	TRBD2	ASRGTSGLGPNTGELF
TRBV5-4	TRBJ1-1	.	ASSSLQGGVTEAF
TRBV7-9	TRBJ2-7	TRBD1	ASSFQDRTRSYEQY
TRBV14	TRBJ2-3	TRBD2	ASSPSGAPGAQY
TRBV10-1	TRBJ2-1	TRBD2	ASGAGVSPYNEQF
TRBV5-1	TRBJ1-2	.	ASSLVGERAGYT
TRBV6-1	TRBJ1-5	.	ASSEVLTNSNQPQH
TRBV19	TRBJ2-7	TRBD2	ASSSRLLAGGAYEQY
TRBV6-5	TRBJ2-7	TRBD1	ASRLGQGYEQY
TRBV7-8	TRBJ2-1	TRBD2	ASSLGATSGGQF
TRBV5-1	TRBJ2-7	TRBD2	ASSPFGLAGYREQY
TRBV28	TRBJ2-3	TRBD2	ASRQLAGSYGADTQY
TRBV28	TRBJ1-1	.	ASKHDTEAF
TRBV11-2	TRBJ1-2	.	ASSLGQGFNYGYT
TRBV9	TRBJ2-5	.	ASSVSAGGKQETQY
TRBV29-1	TRBJ2-7	TRBD2	SVNGGVSYEQY
TRBV6-5	TRBJ1-2	TRBD1	ASSLNTGAYGYT
TRBV11-2	TRBJ2-3	.	ASSLGSQRSTDTQY
TRBV11-2	TRBJ2-7	.	ASSEERTFLHEQY
TRBV30	TRBJ2-1	.	AWRRPGGGFEEQF
TRBV9	TRBJ2-3	.	ATARGGGTDTQY
TRBV6-5	TRBJ2-2	.	VSRISLARGGELF
TRBV5-1	TRBJ2-5	TRBD2	ASSLGLAGWETQY
TRBV10-3	TRBJ2-7	TRBD2	AIRPTSGIAYEQY
TRBV6-5	TRBJ1-1	.	ASSYAIQGAEAF
TRBV23-1	TRBJ2-7	TRBD1	ASSQRQGATNEQY